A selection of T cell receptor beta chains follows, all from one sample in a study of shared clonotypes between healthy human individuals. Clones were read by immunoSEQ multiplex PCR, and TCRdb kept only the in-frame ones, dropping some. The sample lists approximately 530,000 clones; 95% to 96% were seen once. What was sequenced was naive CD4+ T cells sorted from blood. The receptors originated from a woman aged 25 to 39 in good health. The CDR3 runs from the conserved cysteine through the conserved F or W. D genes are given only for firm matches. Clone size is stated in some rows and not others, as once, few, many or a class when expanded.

CDR3 protein: CASSRGTAKETQYF
CDR3 DNA: TGCGCCAGCAGCCGGGGGACAGCGAAAGAGACCCAGTACTTC
D gene: .
clone size: .
V gene: TRBV5-1
J gene: TRBJ2-5

CDR3 protein: CASSLLLNQPQHF
CDR3 DNA: TGTGCCAGCAGCTTACTTTTGAACCAGCCCCAGCATTTT
D gene: .
clone size: .
V gene: TRBV11-2
J gene: TRBJ1-5

CDR3 protein: CASSPRQGAARGQPQHF
CDR3 DNA: TGTGCCAGTAGTCCCAGACAGGGCGCTGCTCGGGGTCAGCCCCAGCATTTT
D gene: TRBD1
clone size: .
V gene: TRBV19
J gene: TRBJ1-5

CDR3 protein: CASSPIGMKAVGTQYF
CDR3 DNA: TGTGCCAGCAGCCCAATAGGGATGAAGGCAGTTGGGACCCAGTACTTC
D gene: .
clone size: .
V gene: TRBV7-6
J gene: TRBJ2-5

CDR3 protein: CASSEVGGTEAFF
CDR3 DNA: TGTGCCAGCAGTGAAGTCGGGGGCACTGAAGCTTTCTTT
D gene: .
clone size: .
V gene: TRBV25-1
J gene: TRBJ1-1

CDR3 protein: CATSRGQDFEKLFF
CDR3 DNA: TGTGCCACCAGCAGAGGACAGGATTTTGAAAAACTGTTTTTT
D gene: .
clone size: .
V gene: TRBV15
J gene: TRBJ1-4

CDR3 protein: CASSYPGLAGRGSTDTQYF
CDR3 DNA: TGTGCCAGCAGTTATCCGGGACTAGCGGGACGTGGTAGCACAGATACGCAGTATTTT
D gene: TRBD2
clone size: once
V gene: TRBV28
J gene: TRBJ2-3

CDR3 protein: CASSFLDETGELFF
CDR3 DNA: TGTGCCAGCAGCTTCCTCGATGAAACCGGGGAGCTGTTTTTT
D gene: .
clone size: .
V gene: TRBV5-6
J gene: TRBJ2-2

CDR3 protein: CASSRDRGIYEQFF
CDR3 DNA: TGCGCCAGCTCCCGGGACAGGGGCATTTATGAGCAGTTCTTC
D gene: TRBD1
clone size: .
V gene: TRBV10-1
J gene: TRBJ2-1

CDR3 protein: CASITLSHRAGTEAFF
CDR3 DNA: TGTGCCAGCATTACACTATCGCACAGGGCGGGCACTGAAGCTTTCTTT
D gene: .
clone size: .
V gene: TRBV28
J gene: TRBJ1-1

CDR3 protein: CASSFVGGPGETQYF
CDR3 DNA: TGTGCCAGCAGCTTTGTGGGAGGGCCGGGTGAGACCCAGTACTTC
D gene: TRBD2
clone size: .
V gene: TRBV7-3
J gene: TRBJ2-5

CDR3 protein: CAWSGSTDTQYF
CDR3 DNA: TGTGCCTGGAGTGGAAGCACAGATACGCAGTATTTT
D gene: .
clone size: .
V gene: TRBV30
J gene: TRBJ2-3

CDR3 protein: CASRQKGQGKLFF
CDR3 DNA: TGCGCCAGCAGACAAAAAGGACAGGGGAAACTGTTTTTT
D gene: TRBD1
clone size: .
V gene: TRBV5-1
J gene: TRBJ1-4

CDR3 protein: CASRHRARGEQFF
CDR3 DNA: TGTGCCAGCAGGCACCGGGCCAGGGGTGAGCAGTTCTTC
D gene: .
clone size: .
V gene: TRBV28
J gene: TRBJ2-1

CDR3 protein: CASSGAGGNYGYTF
CDR3 DNA: TGTGCCAGCAGTGGGGCCGGAGGGAACTATGGCTACACCTTC
D gene: .
clone size: .
V gene: TRBV6-1
J gene: TRBJ1-2

CDR3 protein: CANRAPGSYEQYF
CDR3 DNA: TGTGCCAACCGGGCCCCCGGCTCCTACGAGCAGTACTTC
D gene: .
clone size: .
V gene: TRBV10-3
J gene: TRBJ2-7

CDR3 protein: CASSPGTSGSGSTDTQYF
CDR3 DNA: TGCGCCAGCAGCCCCGGGACTAGCGGTTCCGGGAGCACAGATACGCAGTATTTT
D gene: TRBD2
clone size: .
V gene: TRBV4-1
J gene: TRBJ2-3

CDR3 protein: CASSRQGASVNTEAFF
CDR3 DNA: TGTGCCAGCAGCCGACAGGGGGCATCTGTGAACACTGAAGCTTTCTTT
D gene: TRBD1
clone size: .
V gene: TRBV7-9
J gene: TRBJ1-1

CDR3 protein: CASSLVRQGASGNQPQHF
CDR3 DNA: TGTGCCAGCAGCTTAGTGAGACAGGGGGCGAGCGGCAATCAGCCCCAGCATTTT
D gene: TRBD1
clone size: .
V gene: TRBV7-9
J gene: TRBJ1-5

CDR3 protein: CASSERAGGRHEQYF
CDR3 DNA: TGTGCCAGCAGCGAACGAGCGGGAGGGAGACACGAGCAGTACTTC
D gene: TRBD2
clone size: .
V gene: TRBV4-2
J gene: TRBJ2-7

CDR3 protein: CASTLRGLDTEAFF
CDR3 DNA: TGTGCCAGTACCCTACGCGGATTGGACACTGAAGCTTTCTTT
D gene: .
clone size: .
V gene: TRBV19
J gene: TRBJ1-1

CDR3 protein: CASSFPDQETQYF
CDR3 DNA: TGTGCCAGCAGCTTCCCGGACCAAGAGACCCAGTACTTC
D gene: .
clone size: .
V gene: TRBV7-9
J gene: TRBJ2-5

CDR3 protein: CASSTGGVGNQPQHF
CDR3 DNA: TGTGCCAGCAGCACAGGGGGCGTAGGTAATCAGCCCCAGCATTTT
D gene: TRBD1
clone size: once
V gene: TRBV5-5
J gene: TRBJ1-5

CDR3 protein: CASSPTGDYEKLFF
CDR3 DNA: TGCGCCAGCAGCCCCACTGGGGATTATGAAAAACTGTTTTTT
D gene: .
clone size: .
V gene: TRBV5-1
J gene: TRBJ1-4

CDR3 protein: CSVVGRTYEQYF
CDR3 DNA: TGCAGCGTTGTGGGCAGAACCTACGAGCAGTACTTC
D gene: .
clone size: .
V gene: TRBV29-1
J gene: TRBJ2-7

CDR3 protein: CAISESTGSGELFF
CDR3 DNA: TGTGCCATCAGTGAGTCGACAGGGTCCGGGGAGCTGTTTTTT
D gene: TRBD1
clone size: .
V gene: TRBV10-3
J gene: TRBJ2-2

CDR3 protein: CASSRTATNEKLFF
CDR3 DNA: TGTGCCAGTAGCCGGACAGCAACTAATGAAAAACTGTTTTTT
D gene: .
clone size: .
V gene: TRBV19
J gene: TRBJ1-4

CDR3 protein: CASSSTPEGVNTEAFF
CDR3 DNA: TGTGCCAGCAGTTCAACCCCTGAGGGGGTGAACACTGAAGCTTTCTTT
D gene: .
clone size: .
V gene: TRBV6-5
J gene: TRBJ1-1

CDR3 protein: CASSLIRNTEAFF
CDR3 DNA: TGTGCCAGCAGCTTAATTAGAAACACTGAAGCTTTCTTT
D gene: .
clone size: .
V gene: TRBV11-2
J gene: TRBJ1-1